Here is one TCR beta chain with its context. The data were obtained in a study of blood T cell repertoires in COVID-19. The repertoire was sequenced with immunoSEQ multiplex PCR; TCRdb's copy has only in-frame clones and lacks some. The sample yields 25,000 to 30,000 clones, more than 75% seen once. This CDR3 contains 14 residues. V trimming: 7 bases; J trimming: 0 bases; junction bases outside the gene matches: 1. Germline V CDR1 and CDR2: LNHDA, SQIVND (reference sequence). This receptor was obtained from a man in his fifties or sixties with active COVID-19. The J gene is TRBJ2-1, the V gene TRBV19, with 9 bases matching TRBD2. Material: peripheral blood. CDR3 in DNA: TGTGCCAGTACGCGGGGGGGCTCCTACAATGAGCAGTTCTTC. Amino acids: CASTRGGSYNEQFF.